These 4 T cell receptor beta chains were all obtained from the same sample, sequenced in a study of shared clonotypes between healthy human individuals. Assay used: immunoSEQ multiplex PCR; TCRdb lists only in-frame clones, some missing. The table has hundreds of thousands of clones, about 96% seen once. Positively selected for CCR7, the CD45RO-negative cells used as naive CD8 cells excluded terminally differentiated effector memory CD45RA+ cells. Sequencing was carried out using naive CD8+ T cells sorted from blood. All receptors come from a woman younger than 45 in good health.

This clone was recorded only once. CDR3 residues: CASSRGDRGLHEEQYF. Here the CDR3 DNA reads TGCGCCAGCAGCAGAGGGGACAGGGGCCTTCATGAGGAGCAGTACTTC. This rearrangement joins TRBV5-1 to TRBJ2-7, with 10 bases identical to TRBD1. Losses at the gene ends were 4 bases for V and 7 bases for J; bases not matched to a gene: 14. Germline V lookup: CDR1 SGHRS, CDR2 YFSETQ. CDR3 length: 16 amino acids.

This chain's CDR3 is CASSNRMDSTDTQYF. CDR3 DNA sequence: TGTGCCAGCAGCAATAGGATGGACAGCACAGATACGCAGTATTTT. The rearrangement joins TRBV6-5 to TRBJ2-3, with D unresolved. CDR3 length: 15 amino acids. From germline, CDR1 is MNHEY and CDR2 SVGAGI. The germline V and J ends were trimmed by 6 bases and 0 bases, with 13 bases remaining between them.

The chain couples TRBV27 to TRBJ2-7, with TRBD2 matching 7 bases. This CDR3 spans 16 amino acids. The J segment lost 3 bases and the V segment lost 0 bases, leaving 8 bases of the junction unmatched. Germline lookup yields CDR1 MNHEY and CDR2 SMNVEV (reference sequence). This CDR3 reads CASSLSASGVYYEQYF. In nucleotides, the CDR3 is TGTGCCAGCAGTTTATCGGCTAGCGGTGTGTACTACGAGCAGTACTTC.

Written as DNA, the CDR3 is TGTGCCAGCAGTGAAGGACTGACCGATACCTACGAGCAGTACTTC. This codes for CASSEGLTDTYEQYF. The rearrangement links TRBV6-1 to TRBJ2-7; no definite D call. The CDR3 has 15 residues. Trimming cost V 1 base and J 2 bases, with 12 bases left between them. CDR1 is MNHNS and CDR2 is SASEGT in the germline V gene.